This T cell receptor (beta chain) was profiled in a study of blood T cell repertoires in COVID-19. Study at large: COVID-19 samples, acute and convalescent, were from the United States, Italy and Spain. PBMCs, B-cell-depleted T cells, or T cells provided the cDNA or gDNA that made up the material.

In the source study's methods: Using reference gene primer amplification, nucleated cell counts were estimated. Some clones are missing from TCRdb's copy, which holds only in-frame ones; the method was immunoSEQ multiplex PCR. For V, J and clone size, that table is used; D and trimming come from the DNA. The sample holds approximately 280,000 clones, 89% seen once. The V gene end was trimmed by 3 bases and the J gene end by 5 bases; junction bases not matched to a gene: 11. Germline loops: CDR1 LGHNA, CDR2 YNFKEQ. The CDR3 length is 16 residues. Material: peripheral blood. The V call is TRBV4-2, the J call TRBJ1-2; TRBD1 matches 8 bases. The source is a man between 50 and 59 years old with acute or convalescent COVID-19. The CDR3 nucleotides read TGTGCCAGCAGCCAGGACAGGGCCCAAGGCATTTATGGCTACACCTTC. As protein: CASSQDRAQGIYGYTF.